The 16 T cell receptor beta chains presented below share a single source sample, sequenced in a study of T cell clonotyping in hematopoietic cell transplantation. The repertoire was sequenced with immunoSEQ multiplex PCR; TCRdb's copy has only in-frame clones and lacks some. The sample lists over 15,000 clones; nearly 95% were seen once. Specimen: peripheral blood mononuclear cells. The receptors derive from a man aged 35-49 years in good health. Some clones in this sample may be carry-over from other donors' samples.

The chain combines TRBV19 with TRBJ2-1; 8 bases are shared with TRBD2. J was trimmed by 6 bases and V by 3 bases; bases with no gene match: 1. Looked up from germline, CDR1 is LNHDA and CDR2 is SQIVND (reference sequence). The CDR3 is 13 residues long. CDR3 sequence (DNA): TGTGCCAGTAGTATCGGGACTAGCAATGAGCAGTTCTTC. Translated, it gives CASSIGTSNEQFF.

This clone was seen a few times. The V and J genes are TRBV2 and TRBJ2-5; D possibly corresponds to TRBD2 (6 bases). Trimming cost V 6 bases and J 1 base, with 21 bases left between them. This CDR3 is built from 17 residues. CDR1 and CDR2 from the germline V gene are SNHLY and FYNNEI. The DNA of the CDR3 is TGTGCCAGCAGCTCACCCCGGAGGGTATTTGTCCAAGAGACCCAGTACTTC. This sequence encodes CASSSPRRVFVQETQYF.

The chain links TRBV6-5 to TRBJ2-5; 9 bases match TRBD1. V shed 6 bases and J 5 bases; nucleotides not matched to a gene: 4. This CDR3 comprises 13 residues. Germline V CDR1 and CDR2: MNHEY, SVGAGI. The CDR3 sequence is CASRTGGTETQYF. The CDR3 DNA reads TGTGCCAGCAGGACAGGGGGTACGGAGACCCAGTACTTC.

This chain uses TRBV7-2 with TRBJ2-3; TRBD2 matches 16 bases. CDR3 size: 18 residues. The V gene's germline CDR1 is SGHTA and CDR2 FQGNSA. V lost 6 bases, J lost 2 bases, and 8 bases stayed unmatched. The CDR3 DNA is TGTGCCAGCAGATTCAGGGGACTAGCGGGGGGGAACACAGATACGCAGTATTTT. Residues: CASRFRGLAGGNTDTQYF. The variable domain in full, with the rest retrieved from reference TRBV7-2 and TRBJ2-3, is GAGVSQSPSNKVTEKGKDVELRCDPISGHTALYWYRQSLGQGLEFLIYFQGNSAPDKSGLPSDRFSAERTGGSVSTLTIQRTQQEDSAVYLCASRFRGLAGGNTDTQYFGPGTRLTVL.

This rearrangement joins TRBV7-3 to TRBJ2-1; 10 bases are shared with TRBD2. Germline CDR1 reads SGHTA; CDR2 reads FQGTGA. The ends lost 8 bases at V and 6 bases at J; junction bases unmatched: 4. The CDR3 covers 13 residues. CDR3 sequence reads: CASSSGSGNEQFF. In DNA form, the CDR3 reads TGTGCCAGCTCTAGCGGGAGTGGCAATGAGCAGTTCTTC.

This chain links TRBV6-4 with TRBJ2-1; 10 bases fit TRBD1. Germline values: CDR1 MRHNA, CDR2 SNTAGT. Trimming cost V 4 bases and J 3 bases; bases outside gene matches: 6. The CDR3 runs 16 residues. The DNA of the CDR3 is TGTGCCAGCAGTGTCGGGACAGGGGCGGACTACAATGAGCAGTTCTTC. Protein: CASSVGTGADYNEQFF.

The chain links TRBV30 to TRBJ2-7; D possibly matches TRBD1 or TRBD2 (5 bases each). This CDR3 has 13 residues. Deletions cut 5 bases from V and 4 bases from J, with 15 bases between. Germline assignment: CDR1 GTSNPN and CDR2 SVGIG (reference sequence). The CDR3 sequence is CAWAQGDGYEQYF. CDR3 DNA: TGTGCCTGGGCCCAAGGGGACGGTTACGAGCAGTACTTC.

The chain is built from TRBV7-3 and TRBJ2-2, with 8 bases lining up with TRBD2. CDR1 and CDR2 from the germline V gene are SGHTA and FQGTGA. The CDR3 has 15 amino acids. Losses at the gene ends were 2 bases for V and 6 bases for J; bases not matched to a gene: 5. The CDR3 sequence: CASSLGSGESGELFF. Written as DNA, the CDR3 is TGTGCCAGCAGCTTAGGTAGCGGGGAATCCGGGGAGCTGTTTTTT.

The chain is built from TRBV29-1 and TRBJ2-5; 11 bases line up with TRBD2. From germline, CDR1 is SQVTM and CDR2 ANQGSEA. V shed 1 base, J shed 5 bases, and the junction held 9 bases outside the gene matches. The CDR3 has 16 residues. The CDR3 nucleotides read TGCAGCGTTGAAGCCCTATCTAGCGGGAGGTTCGAGACCCAGTACTTC. Encoded protein: CSVEALSSGRFETQYF.

The rearrangement links TRBV2 to TRBJ2-5; D is perhaps TRBD2 (6 bases). V was trimmed by 3 bases and J by 2 bases, leaving 16 bases between them. The germline gives CDR1 SNHLY, CDR2 FYNNEI. CDR3 length: 16 amino acids. The CDR3 coding sequence is TGTGCCAGCAGTGACTGGAAGCGGGCGGGTCAAGAGACCCAGTACTTC. Protein product: CASSDWKRAGQETQYF. Full variable domain (outside the CDR3, taken from reference TRBV2 and TRBJ2-5): EPEVTQTPSHQVTQMGQEVILRCVPISNHLYFYWYRQILGQKVEFLVSFYNNEISEKSEIFDDQFSVERPDGSNFTLKIRSTKLEDSAMYFCASSDWKRAGQETQYFGPGTRLLVL.

The gene calls are TRBV29-1 and TRBJ2-5; 8 bases are a match to TRBD1. After removal of 8 bases from V and 2 bases from J, the junction contained 4 bases not matched to a gene. Germline CDR1 SQVTM, CDR2 ANQGSEA. This CDR3 spans 12 amino acids. The CDR3 bases are TGCAGCCATAACAGGGGGCAAGAGACCCAGTACTTC. Protein: CSHNRGQETQYF.

This rearrangement joins TRBV30 to TRBJ2-5; D is possibly TRBD1 or TRBD2 (5 bases each). Trimming removed 1 base at V and 7 bases at J, with 13 bases between. The CDR3 is 13 residues long. Germline lookup yields CDR1 GTSNPN and CDR2 SVGIG (reference sequence). The CDR3 nucleotides are TGTGCCTGGAGTGGTTTGGGTGGGGGGACCCAGTACTTC. It translates to CAWSGLGGGTQYF.

The CDR3 DNA follows: TGCGCCAGCAGCTTGCCCGATCTAACTCCGGGGAACACTGAAGCTTTCTTT. Protein sequence: CASSLPDLTPGNTEAFF. This chain links TRBV5-1 with TRBJ1-1; unclear D gene. This CDR3 region has 17 residues. Germline lookup yields CDR1 SGHRS and CDR2 YFSETQ. V lost 1 base and J 1 base, leaving 17 bases between the germline ends.

This clone was counted a few times. V and J are TRBV7-6 and TRBJ2-3; TRBD1 or TRBD2 may be the D gene (6 bases each). The V and J ends lost 5 bases and 2 bases respectively, with 14 bases between them. The CDR3 is made up of 15 amino acids. Germline V CDR1 and CDR2: SGHVS, FNYEAQ. As DNA, the CDR3 is TGTGCCAGCAGCGAAGAGGGGGGCCTCACAGATACGCAGTATTTT. Its protein is CASSEEGGLTDTQYF. Full variable domain (missing parts from reference TRBV7-6 and TRBJ2-3): GAGVSQSPRYKVTKRGQDVALRCDPISGHVSLYWYRQALGQGPEFLTYFNYEAQQDKSGLPNDRFSAERPEGSISTLTIQRTEQRDSAMYRCASSEEGGLTDTQYFGPGTRLTVL.

The V call is TRBV5-1, the J call TRBJ2-7; 11 nucleotides agree with TRBD1. The J segment lost 5 bases and the V segment lost 3 bases, leaving 7 bases of the junction unmatched. The germline gives CDR1 SGHRS, CDR2 YFSETQ. This CDR3 contains 15 residues. The DNA for the CDR3 is TGCGCCAGCAGCTCCGGGACAGGGGGTTTCGACGAGCAGTACTTC. It translates to CASSSGTGGFDEQYF.

The chain employs TRBV7-2 and TRBJ1-5; D gene ambiguous. This CDR3 spans 14 amino acids. Germline CDR1 and CDR2: SGHTA and FQGNSA. Trimming shortened V by 2 bases and J by 6 bases, and 11 bases separated the two germline ends. The CDR3 region has the DNA TGTGCCAGCAGCTTAAAAACGGGCGGTCAGCCCCAGCATTTT. This gives the protein CASSLKTGGQPQHF.